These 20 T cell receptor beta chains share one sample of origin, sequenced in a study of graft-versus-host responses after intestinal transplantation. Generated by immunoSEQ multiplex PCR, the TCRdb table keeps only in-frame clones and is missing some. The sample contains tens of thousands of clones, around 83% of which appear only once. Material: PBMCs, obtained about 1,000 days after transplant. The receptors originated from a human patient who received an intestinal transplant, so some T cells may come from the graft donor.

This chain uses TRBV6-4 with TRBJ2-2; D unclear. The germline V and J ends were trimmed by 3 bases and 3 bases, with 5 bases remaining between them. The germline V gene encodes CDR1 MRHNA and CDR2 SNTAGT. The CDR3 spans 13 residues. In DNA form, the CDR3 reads TGTGCCAGCAGTGAGTCGGACACCGGGGAGCTGTTTTTT. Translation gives CASSESDTGELFF.

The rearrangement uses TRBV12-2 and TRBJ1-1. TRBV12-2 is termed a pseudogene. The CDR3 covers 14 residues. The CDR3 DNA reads TGTGCAAGTCGCTTTATTGGCCGGGCCACTGAAGCTTTCTTT. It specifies CASRFIGRATEAFF.

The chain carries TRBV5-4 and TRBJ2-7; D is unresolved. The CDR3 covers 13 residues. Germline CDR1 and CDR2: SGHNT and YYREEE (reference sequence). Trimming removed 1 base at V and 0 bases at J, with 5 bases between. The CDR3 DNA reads TGTGCCAGCAGCTTGAGACACTCCTACGAGCAGTACTTC. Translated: CASSLRHSYEQYF.

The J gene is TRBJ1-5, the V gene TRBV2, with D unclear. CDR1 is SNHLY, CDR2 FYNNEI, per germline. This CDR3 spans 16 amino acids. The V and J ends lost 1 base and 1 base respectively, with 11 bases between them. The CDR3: CASSEVGSESNQPQHF. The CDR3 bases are TGTGCCAGCAGTGAAGTGGGATCGGAGAGCAATCAGCCCCAGCATTTT. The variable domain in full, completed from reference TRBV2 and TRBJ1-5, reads EPEVTQTPSHQVTQMGQEVILRCVPISNHLYFYWYRQILGQKVEFLVSFYNNEISEKSEIFDDQFSVERPDGSNFTLKIRSTKLEDSAMYFCASSEVGSESNQPQHFGDGTRLSIL.

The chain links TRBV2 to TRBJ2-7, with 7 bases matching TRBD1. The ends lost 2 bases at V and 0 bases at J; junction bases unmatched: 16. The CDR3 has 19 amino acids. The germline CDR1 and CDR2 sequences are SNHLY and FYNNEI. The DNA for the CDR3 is TGTGCCAGCAGTGAATTTCCCCAATACCGGGACAGTTACTCCTACGAGCAGTACTTC. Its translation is CASSEFPQYRDSYSYEQYF.

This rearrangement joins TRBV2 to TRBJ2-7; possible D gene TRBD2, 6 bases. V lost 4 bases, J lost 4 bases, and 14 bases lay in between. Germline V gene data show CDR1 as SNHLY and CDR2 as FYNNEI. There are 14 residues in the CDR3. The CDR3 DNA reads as TGTGCCAGCAGTGGGCAGGGACTTGAGTACGAGCAGTACTTC. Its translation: CASSGQGLEYEQYF.

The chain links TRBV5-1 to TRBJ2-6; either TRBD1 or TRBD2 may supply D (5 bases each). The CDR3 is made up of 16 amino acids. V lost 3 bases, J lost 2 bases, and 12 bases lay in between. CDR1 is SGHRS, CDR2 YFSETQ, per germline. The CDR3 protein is CASSWGSRAGANVLTF. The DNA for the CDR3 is TGCGCCAGCAGCTGGGGGTCGAGGGCTGGGGCCAACGTCCTGACTTTC.

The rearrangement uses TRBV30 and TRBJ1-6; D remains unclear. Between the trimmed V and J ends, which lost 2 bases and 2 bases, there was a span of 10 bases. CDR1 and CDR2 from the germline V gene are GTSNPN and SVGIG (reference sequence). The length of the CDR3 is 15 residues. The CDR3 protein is CAWSRTHTYNSPLHF. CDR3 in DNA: TGTGCCTGGAGTCGTACACACACCTATAATTCACCCCTCCACTTT.

The CDR3 protein is CAWSVYRGLEAFF. CDR3 coding DNA: TGTGCCTGGAGTGTATATAGGGGCCTTGAAGCTTTCTTT. The rearrangement links TRBV30 to TRBJ1-1; the D gene is possibly TRBD1 (5 bases). Germline-derived CDR1 and CDR2 are GTSNPN and SVGIG (reference sequence). This CDR3 has 13 amino acids. Trimming removed 0 bases from V and 7 bases from J, with 12 bases in between.

The CDR3 spells CASSERSHSGELFF. CDR3 bases: TGTGCCAGCAGTGAAAGAAGCCACTCCGGGGAGCTGTTTTTT. The rearrangement links TRBV6-1 to TRBJ2-2; D is unclear. The CDR3 is 14 amino acids. The germline V gene encodes CDR1 MNHNS and CDR2 SASEGT. The germline V and J ends were trimmed by 2 bases and 6 bases, with 10 bases remaining between them.

DNA for the CDR3: TGTGCCAGCAGCCTCGATACGCAGGGGCTTTATGGCTACACCTTC. Translated: CASSLDTQGLYGYTF. The chain recombines TRBV27 with TRBJ1-2, with a weak D call TRBD1 (6 bases). Trimming left V 6 bases short and J 5 bases short, with 19 bases between. Germline V gene lookup returns CDR1 MNHEY and CDR2 SMNVEV (reference sequence). There are 15 residues in the CDR3.

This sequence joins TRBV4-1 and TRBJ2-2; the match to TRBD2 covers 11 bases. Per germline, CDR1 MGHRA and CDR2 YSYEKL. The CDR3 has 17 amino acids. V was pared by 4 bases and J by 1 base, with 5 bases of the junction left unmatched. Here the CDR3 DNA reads TGCGCCAGCAGCCCACATACTAGCGGGGGGAACACCGGGGAGCTGTTTTTT. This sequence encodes CASSPHTSGGNTGELFF.

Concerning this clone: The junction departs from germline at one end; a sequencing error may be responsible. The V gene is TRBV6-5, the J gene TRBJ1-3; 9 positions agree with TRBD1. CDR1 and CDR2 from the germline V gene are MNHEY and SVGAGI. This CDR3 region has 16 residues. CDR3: CASSHSIGQGRNTIYF. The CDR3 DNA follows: TGTGCCAGCAGTCACTCAATTGGACAGGGGAGAAACACCATATATTTT.

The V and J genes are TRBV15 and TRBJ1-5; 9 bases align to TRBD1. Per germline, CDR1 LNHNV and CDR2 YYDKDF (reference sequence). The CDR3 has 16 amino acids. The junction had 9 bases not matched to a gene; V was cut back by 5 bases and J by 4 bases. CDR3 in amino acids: CATSLRTGVGNQPQHF. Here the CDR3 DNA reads TGTGCCACCAGCCTCCGGACAGGGGTAGGTAATCAGCCCCAGCATTTT.

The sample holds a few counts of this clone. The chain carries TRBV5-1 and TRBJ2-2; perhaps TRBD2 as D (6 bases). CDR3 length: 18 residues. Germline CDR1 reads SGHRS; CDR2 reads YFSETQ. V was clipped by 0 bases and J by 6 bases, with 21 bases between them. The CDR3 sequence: CASSLAPGLSLAAGELFF. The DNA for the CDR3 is TGCGCCAGCAGCTTGGCCCCGGGACTGTCCCTCGCGGCCGGGGAGCTGTTTTTT.

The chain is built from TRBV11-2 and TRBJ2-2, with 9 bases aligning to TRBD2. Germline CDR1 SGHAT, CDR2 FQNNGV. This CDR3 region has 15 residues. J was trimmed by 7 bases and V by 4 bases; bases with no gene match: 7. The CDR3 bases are TGTGCCAGCAGCTCCCTGGCGGGGGGGGGCGGGGAGCTGTTTTTT. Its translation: CASSSLAGGGGELFF.

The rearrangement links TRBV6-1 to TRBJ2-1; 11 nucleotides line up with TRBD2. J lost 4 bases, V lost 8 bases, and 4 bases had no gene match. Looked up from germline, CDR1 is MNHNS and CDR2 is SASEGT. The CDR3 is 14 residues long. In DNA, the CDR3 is TGTGCCAGCCTGACTAGCGGGGAATACAATGAGCAGTTCTTC. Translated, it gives CASLTSGEYNEQFF.

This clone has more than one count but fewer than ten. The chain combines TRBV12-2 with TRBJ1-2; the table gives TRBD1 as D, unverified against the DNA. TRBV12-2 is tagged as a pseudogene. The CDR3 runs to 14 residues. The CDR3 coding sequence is TGTGCAAGTCGGGAAAACAGGGGGCGGAGTGGCTACACCTTC. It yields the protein CASRENRGRSGYTF.

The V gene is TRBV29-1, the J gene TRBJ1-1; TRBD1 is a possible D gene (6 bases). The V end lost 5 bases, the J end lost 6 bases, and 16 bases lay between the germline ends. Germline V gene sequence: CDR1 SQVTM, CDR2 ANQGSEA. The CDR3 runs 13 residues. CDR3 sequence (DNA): TGCAGCGTTAAGTCCACAGGGTCCCCTGAAGCTTTCTTT. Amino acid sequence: CSVKSTGSPEAFF.

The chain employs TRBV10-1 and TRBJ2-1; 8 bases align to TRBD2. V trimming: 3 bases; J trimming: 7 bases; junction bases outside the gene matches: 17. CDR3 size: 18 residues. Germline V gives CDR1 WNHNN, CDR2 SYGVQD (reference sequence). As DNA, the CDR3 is TGCGCCAGCAGTGACCGACGGACTAGCTGGCAAACCCTTAATGAGCAGTTCTTC. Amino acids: CASSDRRTSWQTLNEQFF.